This is a list of T cell receptor beta chains from one sample in a study of blood T cells in healthy people across ages. TCRdb ran MiXCR on the 5' RACE reads and lists one entry per CDR3 protein. The sample records some 1.5 million distinct CDR3 sequences, approximately 30% being singletons. The material sequenced was blood. All receptors come from a woman aged 30 to 39 in good health. Both conserved end residues are part of each CDR3. The order of the fields is CDR3 protein, CDR3 DNA, clone size, J gene, D gene, V gene. The D gene is left open where the match is weak. Clone size is stated in some rows and not others, as once, few, many or a class when expanded.

CDR3aa: CATSGAVAYEQYF; CDR3nt: TGTGCCACTTCGGGGGCTGTGGCCTACGAGCAGTACTTC; abundance: many; j_gene: TRBJ2-7; d_gene: -; v_gene: TRBV6-1
CDR3aa: CASSPLGGVNEKLFF; CDR3nt: TGTGCCAGCAGTCCCCTAGGGGGGGTGAATGAAAAACTGTTTTTT; abundance: few; j_gene: TRBJ1-4; d_gene: -; v_gene: TRBV27
CDR3aa: CASSVEGVGYNEQFF; CDR3nt: TGTGCCAGCAGCGTAGAAGGGGTAGGTTACAATGAGCAGTTCTTC; abundance: -; j_gene: TRBJ2-1; d_gene: -; v_gene: TRBV9
CDR3aa: CASSRGLAKDTQYF; CDR3nt: TGCGCCAGCAGCCGTGGACTAGCGAAAGATACGCAGTATTTT; abundance: -; j_gene: TRBJ2-3; d_gene: TRBD2; v_gene: TRBV5-1
CDR3aa: CASSLDQGVGEQYF; CDR3nt: TGTGCCAGCAGCTTGGATCAGGGGGTCGGCGAGCAGTACTTC; abundance: many; j_gene: TRBJ2-7; d_gene: TRBD1; v_gene: TRBV5-5
CDR3aa: CASSHEGTSNTEAFF; CDR3nt: TGCGCCAGCAGCCATGAAGGGACCTCAAACACTGAAGCTTTCTTT; abundance: -; j_gene: TRBJ1-1; d_gene: -; v_gene: TRBV4-1
CDR3aa: CSARMRDPNTGELFF; CDR3nt: TGCAGTGCTAGAATGAGGGACCCGAACACCGGGGAGCTGTTTTTT; abundance: few; j_gene: TRBJ2-2; d_gene: -; v_gene: TRBV20-1
CDR3aa: CASSDLTGSGYGYTF; CDR3nt: TGCGCCAGCAGTGATCTGACAGGGAGCGGCTATGGCTACACCTTC; abundance: few; j_gene: TRBJ1-2; d_gene: TRBD1; v_gene: TRBV10-2
CDR3aa: CASRRQAREAFF; CDR3nt: TGTGCCAGCAGACGACAGGCCAGGGAAGCTTTCTTT; abundance: -; j_gene: TRBJ1-1; d_gene: -; v_gene: TRBV6-4
CDR3aa: CASMFKGEAFF; CDR3nt: TGTGCCAGTATGTTTAAAGGTGAAGCTTTCTTT; abundance: few; j_gene: TRBJ1-1; d_gene: -; v_gene: TRBV19
CDR3aa: CATSRDSGLGSYNEQYF; CDR3nt: TGTGCCACCAGCAGAGATTCGGGACTAGGCTCCTACAATGAGCAGTACTTC; abundance: few; j_gene: TRBJ2-7; d_gene: TRBD2; v_gene: TRBV15
CDR3aa: CASSSPAEPLGGYTF; CDR3nt: TGTGCCAGCAGTTCCCCGGCAGAACCATTGGGTGGCTACACCTTC; abundance: -; j_gene: TRBJ1-2; d_gene: -; v_gene: TRBV6-5
CDR3aa: CSVDRSADTQYF; CDR3nt: TGCAGCGTCGACAGGTCCGCAGATACGCAGTATTTT; abundance: -; j_gene: TRBJ2-3; d_gene: -; v_gene: TRBV29-1
CDR3aa: CASSDPVGQYF; CDR3nt: TGTGCCAGCAGTGATCCCGTCGGGCAGTACTTC; abundance: -; j_gene: TRBJ2-5; d_gene: -; v_gene: TRBV6-1
CDR3aa: CASSYSDRGANIQYF; CDR3nt: TGTGCCAGCAGTTACTCGGATCGGGGTGCGAACATTCAGTACTTC; abundance: many; j_gene: TRBJ2-4; d_gene: -; v_gene: TRBV6-6
CDR3aa: CASSLGYSGGDNEQFF; CDR3nt: TGTGCCAGCAGCTTAGGGTATAGCGGGGGAGACAATGAGCAGTTCTTC; abundance: few; j_gene: TRBJ2-1; d_gene: TRBD2; v_gene: TRBV7-2
CDR3aa: CASSVEGGNYGYTF; CDR3nt: TGTGCCAGCAGCGTAGAGGGGGGTAACTATGGCTACACCTTC; abundance: many; j_gene: TRBJ1-2; d_gene: -; v_gene: TRBV9
CDR3aa: CASTDSGGYTF; CDR3nt: TGCGCCAGCACCGACAGTGGCGGCTACACCTTC; abundance: -; j_gene: TRBJ1-2; d_gene: -; v_gene: TRBV5-1
CDR3aa: CASSVELGGGYTF; CDR3nt: TGTGCCAGCAGCGTAGAACTAGGTGGTGGCTACACCTTC; abundance: few; j_gene: TRBJ1-2; d_gene: -; v_gene: TRBV9
CDR3aa: CSASDFQVETQYF; CDR3nt: TGCAGTGCGAGTGACTTTCAGGTGGAGACCCAGTACTTC; abundance: few; j_gene: TRBJ2-5; d_gene: -; v_gene: TRBV20-1
CDR3aa: CAISESLGQGSGEQFF; CDR3nt: TGTGCCATCAGTGAGTCGTTGGGACAGGGGTCAGGTGAGCAGTTCTTC; abundance: -; j_gene: TRBJ2-1; d_gene: TRBD1; v_gene: TRBV10-3
CDR3aa: CASSGRLAGENEQFF; CDR3nt: TGTGCCAGCAGCGGTCGACTAGCGGGAGAAAATGAGCAGTTCTTC; abundance: -; j_gene: TRBJ2-1; d_gene: TRBD2; v_gene: TRBV4-1
CDR3aa: CGARDPAGESQETQYF; CDR3nt: TGCGGTGCTAGAGATCCGGCGGGAGAGTCTCAAGAGACCCAGTACTTC; abundance: once; j_gene: TRBJ2-5; d_gene: TRBD2; v_gene: TRBV20-1
CDR3aa: CAWRLGAFEQYF; CDR3nt: TGTGCCTGGAGACTGGGGGCGTTCGAGCAGTACTTC; abundance: -; j_gene: TRBJ2-7; d_gene: -; v_gene: TRBV30
CDR3aa: CASSLDGTGSEQYF; CDR3nt: TGCGCCAGCAGCTTGGACGGGACAGGGAGCGAGCAGTACTTC; abundance: -; j_gene: TRBJ2-7; d_gene: TRBD1; v_gene: TRBV5-1
CDR3aa: CASWYSGGAENIQYF; CDR3nt: TGTGCCAGCTGGTATAGCGGGGGGGCCGAAAACATTCAGTACTTC; abundance: -; j_gene: TRBJ2-4; d_gene: TRBD2; v_gene: TRBV13
CDR3aa: CAWRGNYEQYF; CDR3nt: TGTGCCTGGAGGGGCAACTACGAGCAGTACTTC; abundance: many; j_gene: TRBJ2-7; d_gene: -; v_gene: TRBV30
CDR3aa: CASSPSEDQPQHF; CDR3nt: TGTGCCAGCAGTCCCAGCGAGGATCAGCCCCAGCATTTT; abundance: -; j_gene: TRBJ1-5; d_gene: -; v_gene: TRBV12-3/TRBV12-4
CDR3aa: CATTGSPNTEAFF; CDR3nt: TGTGCCACCACGGGATCCCCCAACACTGAAGCTTTCTTT; abundance: few; j_gene: TRBJ1-1; d_gene: -; v_gene: TRBV10-3
CDR3aa: CASSLGGQGLSPLHF; CDR3nt: TGCGCCAGCAGCTTGGGCGGTCAGGGTTTGTCACCCCTCCACTTT; abundance: -; j_gene: TRBJ1-6; d_gene: -; v_gene: TRBV5-1
CDR3aa: CATSRVQYSNQPQHF; CDR3nt: TGTGCCACCAGCAGAGTACAGTATAGCAATCAGCCCCAGCATTTT; abundance: few; j_gene: TRBJ1-5; d_gene: -; v_gene: TRBV15
CDR3aa: CATSTGNGREAFF; CDR3nt: TGTGCCACCAGCACCGGCAATGGCCGTGAAGCTTTCTTT; abundance: few; j_gene: TRBJ1-1; d_gene: -; v_gene: TRBV15
CDR3aa: CASSYSGLAGNYEQYF; CDR3nt: TGTGCCAGCAGTTACTCCGGACTAGCGGGAAATTACGAGCAGTACTTC; abundance: many; j_gene: TRBJ2-7; d_gene: TRBD2; v_gene: TRBV6-5
CDR3aa: CAGRHRGNEQFF; CDR3nt: TGTGCCGGCAGACACAGGGGGAATGAGCAGTTCTTC; abundance: -; j_gene: TRBJ2-1; d_gene: TRBD1; v_gene: TRBV12-3/TRBV12-4
CDR3aa: CASTGGLSDYGYTF; CDR3nt: TGTGCCAGCACCGGCGGACTCTCAGACTATGGCTACACCTTC; abundance: few; j_gene: TRBJ1-2; d_gene: -; v_gene: TRBV2
CDR3aa: CASSRDGLAGYEQYF; CDR3nt: TGTGCCAGCTCACGAGACGGACTAGCGGGCTACGAGCAGTACTTC; abundance: -; j_gene: TRBJ2-7; d_gene: TRBD2; v_gene: TRBV18
CDR3aa: CASSFSWQRYQETQYF; CDR3nt: TGTGCCAGCAGTTTCAGTTGGCAGAGGTACCAAGAGACCCAGTACTTC; abundance: -; j_gene: TRBJ2-5; d_gene: -; v_gene: TRBV28
CDR3aa: CASSRRPSGGAWINEQFF; CDR3nt: TGCGCCAGCAGCAGAAGGCCTAGCGGGGGGGCTTGGATCAATGAGCAGTTCTTC; abundance: -; j_gene: TRBJ2-1; d_gene: TRBD2; v_gene: TRBV5-1
CDR3aa: CSARDTGRVTQYF; CDR3nt: TGCAGTGCTAGAGATACAGGGAGAGTGACCCAGTACTTC; abundance: many; j_gene: TRBJ2-5; d_gene: -; v_gene: TRBV20-1
CDR3aa: CASSEVERREAFF; CDR3nt: TGTGCCAGCAGTGAAGTAGAGCGAAGAGAAGCTTTCTTT; abundance: few; j_gene: TRBJ1-1; d_gene: -; v_gene: TRBV2
CDR3aa: CASSLGLDRAKYF; CDR3nt: TGTGCCAGCAGTTTAGGGTTGGACAGGGCCAAGTACTTC; abundance: -; j_gene: TRBJ2-5; d_gene: TRBD1; v_gene: TRBV12-3/TRBV12-4
CDR3aa: CGVFQGNTGELFF; CDR3nt: TGCGGCGTTTTCCAGGGGAACACCGGGGAGCTGTTTTTT; abundance: few; j_gene: TRBJ2-2; d_gene: -; v_gene: TRBV29-1
CDR3aa: CASSQEVRGNQPQHF; CDR3nt: TGCGCCAGCAGCCAAGAGGTCAGGGGCAATCAGCCCCAGCATTTT; abundance: few; j_gene: TRBJ1-5; d_gene: -; v_gene: TRBV4-1
CDR3aa: CSVGGGGLADTQYF; CDR3nt: TGCAGCGTCGGAGGGGGGGGCTTGGCAGATACGCAGTATTTT; abundance: many; j_gene: TRBJ2-3; d_gene: -; v_gene: TRBV29-1
CDR3aa: CASTGQMNTEAFF; CDR3nt: TGTGCCAGTACGGGACAGATGAACACTGAAGCTTTCTTT; abundance: few; j_gene: TRBJ1-1; d_gene: TRBD1; v_gene: TRBV27